Listed below are T cell receptor beta chains from one sample, sequenced in a study of HIV-infected patients and healthy controls. Using its own MiXCR run on the 5' RACE reads, TCRdb lists one record per CDR3 protein. The table has around 67,000 distinct CDR3 sequences, about a sixth seen once. The specimen was CD4+ T cells from blood. The receptors were gathered from a human donor in good health. Both conserved end residues are part of each CDR3. A D gene is named only where the DNA matches it firmly. Only part of the rows carry a size: once, few, many, or a class if the clone is expanded.

TRBV6-2/TRBV6-3,once,TRBD1,15,TRBJ1-1,CASSPPQGARKPAFF,TGTGCCAGCAGCCCCCCACAGGGGGCGCGTAAGCCAGCTTTCTTT
TRBV20-1,few,.,15,TRBJ2-1,CSARLGLNGRNEQFF,TGCAGTGCTAGGTTGGGGCTTAACGGACGGAATGAGCAGTTCTTC
TRBV20-1,.,TRBD1,13,TRBJ2-7,CSASRTGVYEQYF,TGCAGTGCTAGTAGGACAGGGGTATACGAGCAGTACTTC
TRBV20-1,.,TRBD1,17,TRBJ1-1,CSAPTYGQGEASTEAFF,TGCAGTGCTCCCACCTACGGACAGGGAGAGGCGAGCACTGAAGCTTTCTTT
TRBV29-1,many,.,14,TRBJ2-3,CSVAHSHYTDTQYF,TGCAGCGTTGCTCACAGTCATTACACAGATACGCAGTATTTT
TRBV20-1,.,.,15,TRBJ1-5,CSARDSLGGYQPQHF,TGCAGTGCTAGAGACTCGTTAGGGGGGTATCAGCCCCAGCATTTT
TRBV18,few,.,13,TRBJ2-2,CASSPNTAGELFF,TGTGCCAGCTCTCCCAACACCGCCGGGGAGCTGTTTTTT
TRBV4-2,few,TRBD1,15,TRBJ1-4,CASSQATGNGEKLFF,TGTGCCAGCAGCCAGGCGACAGGGAATGGAGAAAAACTGTTTTTT
TRBV15,few,.,13,TRBJ2-3,CATAPSRADTQYF,TGTGCCACCGCCCCGTCCAGGGCAGATACGCAGTATTTT
TRBV7-2,many,TRBD1,15,TRBJ1-2,CASSLDRGSGYGYTF,TGTGCCAGCAGCTTAGACAGGGGTAGCGGCTATGGCTACACCTTC
TRBV30,.,.,13,TRBJ2-7,CAWSADMAYEQYF,TGTGCCTGGAGTGCAGACATGGCCTACGAGCAGTACTTC
TRBV20-1,.,.,12,TRBJ2-2,CSAPLRAGELFF,TGCAGTGCTCCCCTCAGGGCCGGGGAGCTGTTTTTT
TRBV14,.,.,11,TRBJ2-1,CASRLYNEQFF,TGTGCCAGCCGGTTATACAATGAGCAGTTCTTC
TRBV13,few,.,16,TRBJ1-6,CASSLFGRSKNSPLHF,TGTGCCAGCAGCTTATTTGGACGCTCTAAGAATTCACCCCTCCACTTT
TRBV7-3,.,TRBD1,15,TRBJ1-1,CASSPVGGAYTEAFF,TGTGCCAGCAGCCCCGTAGGGGGCGCGTACACTGAAGCTTTCTTT
TRBV29-1,few,TRBD1,15,TRBJ1-5,CSVGEQGMGDQPQHF,TGCAGCGTGGGCGAACAGGGGATGGGGGATCAGCCCCAGCATTTT
TRBV19,.,.,15,TRBJ2-7,CASSMGVRKNYEQYF,TGTGCCAGTAGTATGGGGGTCAGGAAAAATTACGAGCAGTACTTC
TRBV4-3,.,TRBD2,17,TRBJ2-3,CASSQGLAGVEADTQYF,TGCGCCAGCAGCCAAGGGCTAGCGGGGGTAGAGGCAGATACGCAGTATTTT
TRBV28,few,TRBD1,12,TRBJ2-7,CASSSDRVEQYF,TGTGCCAGCAGTTCCGACAGGGTTGAGCAGTACTTC
TRBV12-3/TRBV12-4,many,.,11,TRBJ2-2,CATKIIGELFF,TGTGCCACCAAGATCATCGGGGAGCTGTTTTTT
TRBV27,few,TRBD1,18,TRBJ2-7,CASSSTPRVQGGHYEQYF,TGTGCCAGCAGTTCGACCCCCCGGGTACAAGGGGGCCACTACGAGCAGTACTTC
TRBV6-6,.,.,13,TRBJ1-1,CASIDGYVTEAFF,TGTGCCAGCATAGATGGGTACGTCACTGAAGCTTTCTTT
TRBV7-9,.,TRBD1,12,TRBJ1-1,CASSRDSLEAFF,TGTGCCAGCAGCCGGGACAGCTTAGAAGCTTTCTTT
TRBV12-3/TRBV12-4,.,TRBD1,14,TRBJ2-3,CASSFQGATDTQYF,TGTGCCAGCAGTTTTCAGGGGGCCACAGATACGCAGTATTTT
TRBV14,few,.,17,TRBJ2-7,CASSQDDRSISSYEQYF,TGTGCCAGCAGCCAGGACGACAGGAGTATAAGCTCCTACGAGCAGTACTTC
TRBV28,many,.,12,TRBJ1-1,CASGGVGTEAFF,TGTGCCAGCGGTGGGGTGGGCACTGAAGCTTTCTTT
TRBV19,.,.,15,TRBJ1-5,CASNFGVYSNQPQHF,TGTGCCAGTAACTTTGGGGTTTATAGCAATCAGCCCCAGCATTTT
TRBV6-1,.,.,15,TRBJ1-6,CASSERSPYNSPLHF,TGTGCCAGCAGTGAACGATCCCCGTATAATTCACCCCTCCACTTT
TRBV10-3,many,TRBD1,14,TRBJ1-2,CAISGTGENYGYTF,TGTGCCATCAGTGGGACAGGGGAGAACTATGGCTACACCTTC
TRBV6-5,once,.,16,TRBJ1-6,CASSLTGLIYNSPLHF,TGTGCCAGCAGCCTCACAGGGCTGATCTATAATTCACCCCTCCACTTT
TRBV12-3/TRBV12-4,few,.,12,TRBJ1-2,CASSSPGDGYTF,TGTGCCAGCAGTTCCCCGGGGGATGGCTACACCTTC
TRBV30,.,.,14,TRBJ1-5,CAWSLSPGHQPQHF,TGTGCCTGGAGTCTGTCACCTGGCCATCAGCCCCAGCATTTT
TRBV7-9,few,.,15,TRBJ2-3,CASSLWGGPTDTQYF,TGTGCCAGCAGCTTATGGGGCGGACCCACAGATACGCAGTATTTT
TRBV19,.,.,16,TRBJ2-1,CASSTRTSYPNNEQFF,TGTGCCAGTAGTACAAGGACTTCCTACCCTAACAATGAGCAGTTCTTC
TRBV28,.,TRBD1,15,TRBJ2-7,CASSTSETGDRGQYF,TGTGCCAGCAGTACGTCCGAGACAGGGGATAGGGGGCAGTACTTC
TRBV20-1,.,.,9,TRBJ1-2,CSADYGYTF,TGCAGTGCTGACTATGGCTACACCTTC
TRBV10-3,.,.,12,TRBJ2-5,CAISGGQETQYF,TGTGCCATCAGTGGGGGGCAAGAGACCCAGTACTTC
TRBV14,.,.,14,TRBJ2-2,CASSQSHYTGELFF,TGTGCCAGCAGCCAATCGCATTACACCGGGGAGCTGTTTTTT
TRBV28,few,.,16,TRBJ2-7,CASSLPPGPGSVEQYF,TGTGCCAGCAGTTTACCCCCAGGGCCAGGGTCGGTCGAGCAGTACTTC
TRBV19,.,TRBD1,14,TRBJ1-5,CASRTGGYNQPQHF,TGTGCCAGTAGGACAGGGGGCTACAATCAGCCCCAGCATTTT
TRBV12-3/TRBV12-4,few,.,13,TRBJ1-2,CASSLKRFYGYTF,TGTGCCAGCAGTTTAAAACGGTTCTATGGCTACACCTTC
TRBV7-6,few,.,16,TRBJ2-1,CASSLTPYQVNFEQFF,TGTGCCAGCAGCTTAACCCCGTATCAAGTCAACTTTGAGCAGTTCTTC
TRBV5-1,few,.,15,TRBJ1-4,CASSLSGGVEEKLFF,TGCGCCAGCAGCTTGTCTGGAGGTGTAGAAGAAAAACTGTTTTTT
TRBV5-1,.,TRBD1,13,TRBJ2-7,CASSLPGTDEQYF,TGCGCCAGCAGCTTGCCAGGGACAGACGAGCAGTACTTC
TRBV18,.,TRBD1,16,TRBJ1-3,CASSPNMGQGRNTIYF,TGTGCCAGCTCACCTAATATGGGACAGGGGCGAAACACCATATATTTT
TRBV5-6,many,TRBD2,19,TRBJ2-7,CASSSTGKTPGTSFIEQYF,TGTGCCAGCAGCTCTACGGGCAAAACACCCGGGACTAGCTTCATCGAGCAGTACTTC
TRBV4-2,many,TRBD1,15,TRBJ2-7,CASSLRQGEAREQYF,TGTGCCAGCAGCCTCCGACAGGGGGAGGCACGGGAGCAGTACTTC
TRBV20-1,.,.,13,TRBJ1-1,CSGSKDRDTEAFF,TGCAGTGGGTCTAAGGATAGGGACACTGAAGCTTTCTTT
TRBV29-1,.,.,12,TRBJ1-1,CSVGRQGTEAFF,TGCAGCGTGGGTAGGCAGGGCACTGAAGCTTTCTTT
TRBV19,few,TRBD1,15,TRBJ2-7,CASRPGQGVPYEQYF,TGTGCCAGTAGACCCGGACAGGGGGTCCCCTACGAGCAGTACTTC
TRBV19,.,TRBD1,15,TRBJ1-3,CASRDRIHSGNTIYF,TGTGCCAGTCGGGACAGAATTCACTCTGGAAACACCATATATTTT
TRBV19,.,.,15,TRBJ1-1,CASTPDVWGRAEAFF,TGTGCCAGTACCCCCGATGTATGGGGTCGCGCTGAAGCTTTCTTT
TRBV6-1,many,.,16,TRBJ2-7,CASSLVVRAEVYEQYF,TGTGCCAGCAGTTTAGTGGTTCGAGCGGAGGTGTACGAGCAGTACTTC
TRBV2,.,.,13,TRBJ2-3,CASSVSGPDTQYF,TGTGCCAGCAGTGTTTCGGGACCAGATACGCAGTATTTT